This TCR beta chain was identified during a study of blood T cell repertoires in COVID-19. Repertoires were generated with immunoSEQ multiplex PCR, while TCRdb's copy carries only in-frame clones and drops some. In the table there are some 170,000 clones, roughly 90% of which are singletons. The germline V and J ends were trimmed by 6 bases and 1 base, with 15 bases remaining between them. Germline CDR1 reads MDHEN; CDR2 reads SYDVKM. The CDR3 runs to 15 residues. The sample comprised peripheral blood. The V call is TRBV28, the J call TRBJ1-2; possibly TRBD1 for D (6 bases). This sequence originates from a man aged 60-69 years with active or convalescent COVID-19. As DNA, the CDR3 is TGTGCCAGCAGCCCGACAGGATTTTTTAACTATGGCTACACCTTC. Translation: CASSPTGFFNYGYTF.